This T cell receptor (beta chain) was identified during a study of blood T cell repertoires in COVID-19. The wider study: Sources were T cells, B-cell-depleted T cells, or PBMCs; the material itself was cDNA or gDNA.

Germline CDR1 and CDR2: SGHNT and YENEEA. Trimming stripped 5 bases from V and 10 bases from J, with 13 bases between. This CDR3 has 12 residues. Authors' processing steps: Estimated nucleated cell counts came from reference gene primer amplification. Clones were read by immunoSEQ multiplex PCR, and TCRdb kept only the in-frame ones, dropping some. V, J and clone size are those of that table, while D and trimming were read from the DNA. The sample holds around 100,000 clones; roughly four fifths are singletons and the top ten take 4% to 6%. The specimen sequenced was peripheral blood. The V and J genes are TRBV11-3 and TRBJ2-3; D may be TRBD2 (5 bases). The TCR originated in a man in his 60s with acute or convalescent COVID-19. CDR3 protein: CASSALGYAQYF. For the CDR3, the DNA is TGTGCCAGCAGCGCACTAGGGTATGCGCAGTATTTT. Using reference TRBV11-3 and TRBJ2-3 for the parts outside the CDR3, the full variable domain is EAGVVQSPRYKIIEKKQPVAFWCNPISGHNTLYWYLQNLGQGPELLIRYENEEAVDDSQLPKDRFSAERLKGVDSTLKIQPAELGDSAVYLCASSALGYAQYFGPGTRLTVL.